Listed below are T cell receptor beta chains from one sample, sequenced in a study of T cell repertoires in cytomegalovirus infection. Using its own MiXCR run on the reads, TCRdb lists one record per CDR3 protein. The sample contains roughly 500,000 distinct CDR3 sequences, more than 40% of which appear only once. Antigens for these TCRs are unknown. The material was cultured PBMCs, obtained from culture after CMV antigen stimulation. The receptor set was obtained from a human donor in good health (CMV status not recorded). Some clones in this sample may be carry-over from other donors' samples. CDR3s include the opening cysteine and the closing phenylalanine or tryptophan. D genes are given only for firm matches. The size entry is marked missing in some rows and otherwise reads once, few, many or a size class.

abundance | j_gene | v_gene | d_gene | CDR3nt | CDR3aa
. | TRBJ2-1 | TRBV20-1 | . | TGCAGTGCTAGCTTCGGGACTTTTTACAATGAGCAGTTCTTC | CSASFGTFYNEQFF
. | TRBJ2-1 | TRBV19 | . | TGTGCCAGTAGTATCACTAGACGGGGCAATGAGCAGTTCTTC | CASSITRRGNEQFF
few | TRBJ2-1 | TRBV27 | TRBD2 | TGTGCCAGCGGAACCGGGACTAGCGCCTACAATGAGCAGTTCTTC | CASGTGTSAYNEQFF
. | TRBJ2-7 | TRBV12-3/TRBV12-4 | . | TGTGCCAGCTCGGGACCCCCTACCTACGAGCAGTACTTC | CASSGPPTYEQYF
few | TRBJ2-2 | TRBV19 | . | TGTGCCAGTAGTAGTGAGGGGACCGGGGAGCTGTTTTTT | CASSSEGTGELFF
. | TRBJ2-6 | TRBV5-1 | . | TGCGCCAGCAGTCCCACGGGGCCGGGGGCCAACGTCCTGACTTTC | CASSPTGPGANVLTF
few | TRBJ2-1 | TRBV2 | . | TGTGCCAGCAGTGCGAATGAGCAGTTCTTC | CASSANEQFF
. | TRBJ1-1 | TRBV19 | . | TGTGCCAGTAGTATAGAAGGGCCGCTCACTGAAGCTTTCTTT | CASSIEGPLTEAFF
few | TRBJ2-7 | TRBV7-2 | TRBD1 | TGTGCCAGCAGCTTATTGAGTGGCGGAGCTGCAGGGGGCGAGCAGTACTTC | CASSLLSGGAAGGEQYF
. | TRBJ1-2 | TRBV12-3/TRBV12-4 | . | TGTGCCAGCAGTTTTGCGTCGGGGTCCTATGGCTACACCTTC | CASSFASGSYGYTF
many | TRBJ1-4 | TRBV7-2 | . | TGTGCCAGCAGCTCGGGGAGGGGGGACGAAAAACTGTTTTTT | CASSSGRGDEKLFF
. | TRBJ2-3 | TRBV12-3/TRBV12-4 | . | TGTGCCAGCAGAACAAGGCAGACCACAGATACGCAGTATTTT | CASRTRQTTDTQYF
. | TRBJ2-1 | TRBV7-2 | TRBD2 | TGTGCCAGCACCCCAGCTTCCGGGACTAGCATCAATGAGCAGTTCTTC | CASTPASGTSINEQFF
. | TRBJ2-2 | TRBV20-1 | . | TGCAGTGCTAGAGCCGGCTCGAACACCGGGGAGCTGTTTTTT | CSARAGSNTGELFF
few | TRBJ2-1 | TRBV7-2 | . | TGTGCCAGCAGCCCCAATTTCGGGGCCTCTTACAATGAGCAGTTCTTC | CASSPNFGASYNEQFF
. | TRBJ2-7 | TRBV11-2 | . | TGTGCCAGCAGCCCGGTGAGGGGCACCTACGAGCAGTACTTC | CASSPVRGTYEQYF
. | TRBJ2-3 | TRBV20-1 | TRBD2 | TGCAGTGCTAGAGATACCGGGACTAGCGTTCGCACAGATACGCAGTATTTT | CSARDTGTSVRTDTQYF